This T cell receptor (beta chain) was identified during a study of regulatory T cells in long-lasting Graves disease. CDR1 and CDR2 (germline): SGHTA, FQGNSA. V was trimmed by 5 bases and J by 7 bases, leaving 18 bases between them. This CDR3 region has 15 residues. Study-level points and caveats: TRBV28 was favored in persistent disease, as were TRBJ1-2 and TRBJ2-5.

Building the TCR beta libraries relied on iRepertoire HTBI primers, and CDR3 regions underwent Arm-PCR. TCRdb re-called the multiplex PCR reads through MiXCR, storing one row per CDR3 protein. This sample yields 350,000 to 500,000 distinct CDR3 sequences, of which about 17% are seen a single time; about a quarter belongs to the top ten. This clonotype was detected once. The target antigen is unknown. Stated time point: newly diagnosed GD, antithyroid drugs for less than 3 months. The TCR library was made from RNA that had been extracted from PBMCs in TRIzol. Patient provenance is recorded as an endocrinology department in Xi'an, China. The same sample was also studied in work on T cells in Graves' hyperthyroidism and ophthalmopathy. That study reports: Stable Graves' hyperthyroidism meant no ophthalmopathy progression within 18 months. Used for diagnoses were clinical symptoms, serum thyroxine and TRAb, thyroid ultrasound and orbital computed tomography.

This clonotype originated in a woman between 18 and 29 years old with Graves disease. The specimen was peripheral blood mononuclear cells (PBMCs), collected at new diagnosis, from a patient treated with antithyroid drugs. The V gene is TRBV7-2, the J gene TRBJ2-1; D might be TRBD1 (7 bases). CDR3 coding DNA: TGTGCCAGCAGCCCCGGGCCCAGGGGGAGGAATGAGCAGTTCTTC. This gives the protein CASSPGPRGRNEQFF.